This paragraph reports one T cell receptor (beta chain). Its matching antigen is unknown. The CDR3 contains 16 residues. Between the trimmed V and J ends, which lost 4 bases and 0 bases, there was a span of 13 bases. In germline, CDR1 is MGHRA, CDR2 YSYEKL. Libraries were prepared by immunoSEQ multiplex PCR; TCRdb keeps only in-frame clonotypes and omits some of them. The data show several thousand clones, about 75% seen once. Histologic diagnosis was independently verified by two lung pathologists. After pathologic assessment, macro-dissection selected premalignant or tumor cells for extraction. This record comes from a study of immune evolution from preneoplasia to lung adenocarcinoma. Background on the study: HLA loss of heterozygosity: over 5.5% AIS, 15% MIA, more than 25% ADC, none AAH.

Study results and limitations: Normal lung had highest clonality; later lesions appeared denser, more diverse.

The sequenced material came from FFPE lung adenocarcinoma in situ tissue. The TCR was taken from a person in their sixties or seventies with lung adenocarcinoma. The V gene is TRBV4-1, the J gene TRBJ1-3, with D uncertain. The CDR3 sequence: CASSPYTRDSGNTIYF. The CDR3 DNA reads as TGCGCCAGCAGCCCCTATACGAGGGACTCTGGAAACACCATATATTTT.